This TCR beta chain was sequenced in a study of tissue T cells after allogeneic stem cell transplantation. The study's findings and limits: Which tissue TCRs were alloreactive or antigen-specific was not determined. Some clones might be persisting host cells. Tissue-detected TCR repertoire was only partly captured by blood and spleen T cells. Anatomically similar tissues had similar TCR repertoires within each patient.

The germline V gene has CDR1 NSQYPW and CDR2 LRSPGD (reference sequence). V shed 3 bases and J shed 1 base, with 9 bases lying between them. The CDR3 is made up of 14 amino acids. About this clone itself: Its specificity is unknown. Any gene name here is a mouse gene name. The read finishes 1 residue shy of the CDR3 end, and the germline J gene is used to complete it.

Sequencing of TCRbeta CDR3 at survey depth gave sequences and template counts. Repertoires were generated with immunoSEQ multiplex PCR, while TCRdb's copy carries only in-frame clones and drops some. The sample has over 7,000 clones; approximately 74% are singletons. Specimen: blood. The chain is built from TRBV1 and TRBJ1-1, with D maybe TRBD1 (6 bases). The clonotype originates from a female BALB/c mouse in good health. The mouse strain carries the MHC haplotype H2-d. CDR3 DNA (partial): TGCACCTGCAGTGCCCGGGACATAAACACAGAAGTCTTC. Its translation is CTCSARDINTEVF. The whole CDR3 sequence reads CTCSARDINTEVFF.